Following are 20 T cell receptor beta chains from one sample sequenced in a study of blood T cell repertoires in COVID-19. Using immunoSEQ multiplex PCR, the repertoire was profiled, and TCRdb retains in-frame clones only, with some absent. This sample has approximately 120,000 clones, with more than 70% found just once. Sample: peripheral blood. The receptor source for this set is a human donor in a cohort sampled during active COVID-19.

The chain carries TRBV6-2 or TRBV6-3 and TRBJ2-3, with a tentative D call TRBD2 (5 bases). V was cut by 2 bases and J by 6 bases, with 18 bases left in between. Germline V gene lookup returns CDR1 MNHEY and CDR2 SVGEGT. The CDR3 sequence is 16 residues long. The CDR3 DNA reads TGTGCCAGCAGTTACGTATGGACTGCATCGGGGGATACGCAGTATTTT. This translates into CASSYVWTASGDTQYF.

The rearrangement links TRBV7-2 to TRBJ2-5; 10 bases are shared with TRBD2. CDR1 is SGHTA, CDR2 FQGNSA, per germline. V gave up 0 bases and J gave up 1 base; unmatched junction bases: 2. The CDR3 length is 16 residues. CDR3 sequence: CASSLAPSGGQETQYF. CDR3 nucleotide sequence: TGTGCCAGCAGCTTAGCGCCTAGCGGGGGCCAAGAGACCCAGTACTTC.

The chain combines TRBV10-2 with TRBJ2-1; D gene ambiguous. Between the trimmed V and J ends, which lost 4 bases and 8 bases, there was a span of 6 bases. Germline values: CDR1 WSHSY, CDR2 SAAADI. The CDR3 is 11 amino acids. The CDR3 DNA is TGCGCCAGCAGTGGGTTAGATGAGCAGTTCTTC. Protein product: CASSGLDEQFF.

This rearrangement joins TRBV10-1 to TRBJ2-7, with 7 bases that match TRBD2. V lost 2 bases, J lost 0 bases, and 10 bases stayed unmatched. Germline CDR1 reads WNHNN; CDR2 reads SYGVQD (reference sequence). The CDR3 spans 17 residues. CDR3 loop: CASSEPSWDYHSYEQYV. In nucleotides, the CDR3 is TGCGCCAGCAGTGAGCCTTCTTGGGACTATCACTCCTACGAGCAGTACGTC.

In this sample, this clone turned up once. V is TRBV19 and J is TRBJ1-6; D is perhaps TRBD1 (6 bases). V was cut by 6 bases and J by 3 bases, with 12 bases left in between. The CDR3 consists of 15 residues. The germline V gene encodes CDR1 LNHDA and CDR2 SQIVND (reference sequence). The DNA of the CDR3 is TGTGCCAGTAGACCTACAGGGAACTATAATTCACCCCTCCACTTT. This gives the protein CASRPTGNYNSPLHF.

This sequence joins TRBV25-1 and TRBJ2-2, with 8 bases fitting TRBD1. Germline V gene sequence: CDR1 MGHDK, CDR2 SYGVNS. With V trimmed by 2 bases and J by 7 bases, 9 bases remained unmatched. This CDR3 region has 16 residues. CDR3 bases: TGTGCCAGCAGTGAAGGGACAGGCGCAAAGAGCGGGGAGCTGTTTTTT. It is translated as CASSEGTGAKSGELFF.

In this sample, this clone turned up once. The rearrangement links TRBV9 to TRBJ1-2; no reliable D call. This CDR3 has 14 amino acids. The germline V and J ends were trimmed by 3 bases and 4 bases, with 13 bases remaining between them. Germline loops: CDR1 SGDLS, CDR2 YYNGEE. CDR3 protein: CASSATGGSYGYTF. DNA for the CDR3: TGTGCCAGCAGCGCAACGGGAGGATCCTATGGCTACACCTTC.

This clone was detected only once. This chain joins TRBV11-2 and TRBJ2-1; a possible D gene is TRBD2 (5 bases). CDR3 length: 13 residues. Germline V gives CDR1 SGHAT, CDR2 FQNNGV. V lost 5 bases and J lost 4, with 9 bases in between. Here the CDR3 reads CASSRELYNEQFF. DNA of the CDR3: TGTGCCAGCAGCAGGGAGTTGTACAATGAGCAGTTCTTC.

V usage is TRBV19 and J usage is TRBJ1-1; D unclear. This CDR3 has 13 residues. V was shortened by 7 bases and J by 1 base, with 10 bases between the two germline ends. The germline CDR1 and CDR2 sequences are LNHDA and SQIVND (reference sequence). DNA for the CDR3: TGTGCCAGTAAAACCACCGGGAACACTGAAGCTTTCTTT. Translating it yields CASKTTGNTEAFF.

The rearrangement joins TRBV19 to TRBJ1-2; D ambiguous. Germline CDR1 LNHDA, CDR2 SQIVND (reference sequence). Trimming stripped 7 bases from V and 2 bases from J, with 14 bases between. This CDR3 region has 14 residues. The CDR3, as DNA: TGTGCCAGTACCAGCGACGGGGTAAACTATGGCTACACCTTC. It translates to CASTSDGVNYGYTF.

This chain connects TRBV11-2 to TRBJ2-3; D not resolved. V was pared by 3 bases and J by 0 bases, with 13 bases between. The CDR3 has 16 amino acids. From germline, CDR1 is SGHAT and CDR2 FQNNGV. The CDR3 sequence is CASSFYGRTSTDTQYF. CDR3 in DNA: TGTGCCAGCAGCTTTTATGGTCGAACTAGCACAGATACGCAGTATTTT.

The V gene is TRBV3-1 (or the pseudogene TRBV3-2), the J gene TRBJ2-7; 8 nucleotides match TRBD2. The CDR3 runs 13 residues. The V gene's germline CDR1 is LGHDT and CDR2 YNNKEL (reference sequence). With 1 base clipped from V and 12 bases from J, the junction kept 8 bases outside the gene matches. CDR3 protein: CASSQGTQRGRYF. The CDR3 DNA sequence: TGTGCCAGCAGCCAAGGGACCCAGCGGGGGCGGTACTTC.

The chain joins TRBV24-1 to TRBJ1-5; 9 bases map to TRBD1. The V gene's germline CDR1 is KGHDR and CDR2 SFDVKD. Losses at the gene ends were 9 bases for V and 7 bases for J; bases not matched to a gene: 9. The CDR3 has 14 residues. The CDR3 sequence: CATHRGRVDQPQHF. The CDR3 DNA reads TGTGCCACCCACAGGGGGCGAGTAGACCAGCCCCAGCATTTT.

The genes are TRBV6-5 and TRBJ2-5; 10 positions match TRBD2. Per germline, CDR1 MNHEY and CDR2 SVGAGI. V shed 2 bases and J 3 bases; nucleotides not matched to a gene: 0. The CDR3 extends over 14 amino acids. Here the CDR3 DNA reads TGTGCCAGCAGTTACGGGACTAGCGAAGAGACCCAGTACTTC. Protein product: CASSYGTSEETQYF.

The table lists this clone with a few counts. This chain uses TRBV2 with TRBJ1-4; D is uncertain. V gave up 4 bases and J gave up 11 bases, with 5 bases separating them. The germline gives CDR1 SNHLY, CDR2 FYNNEI. The CDR3 is made up of 10 amino acids. CDR3 region: CASSAYKLFF. CDR3 nucleotides: TGTGCCAGCAGTGCGTATAAACTGTTTTTT.

V usage is TRBV5-6 and J usage is TRBJ1-2; 7 nucleotides match TRBD1. With V trimmed by 4 bases and J by 4 bases, 10 bases remained unmatched. CDR1 is SGHDT, CDR2 YYEEEE, per germline. The CDR3 runs 15 residues. CDR3 nucleotides: TGTGCCAGCAGCCCGGATCCAGGGGGAGCCTATGGCTACACCTTC. Its translation: CASSPDPGGAYGYTF.

The chain uses TRBV7-2 and TRBJ1-1; the D is unclear. This CDR3 is 15 amino acids long. V dropped 2 bases and J dropped 1 base, with 11 bases sitting between them. CDR1 and CDR2 (germline): SGHTA, FQGNSA. CDR3 protein: CASSLLAQPNTEAFF. CDR3 DNA sequence: TGTGCCAGCAGCTTACTAGCCCAGCCGAACACTGAAGCTTTCTTT.

The chain recombines TRBV6-5 with TRBJ1-6; D remains ambiguous. The CDR3 has 12 amino acids. Germline V gene lookup returns CDR1 MNHEY and CDR2 SVGAGI. Between the trimmed V and J ends, which lost 2 bases and 7 bases, there was a span of 3 bases. CDR3 sequence: CASSYGNSPLHF. CDR3 nucleotides: TGTGCCAGCAGTTACGGCAATTCACCCCTCCACTTT.

The V call is TRBV16, the J call TRBJ1-4; D is uncertain. This CDR3 has 15 residues. V was cut by 4 bases and J by 11 bases, with 20 bases left in between. Germline V gives CDR1 KGHSY, CDR2 FQNENV. The CDR3 region is CASSPVTSPGVKLFF. DNA of the CDR3: TGTGCCAGCAGCCCTGTAACTTCTCCCGGGGTGAAACTGTTTTTT. The whole variable domain, remainder taken from reference TRBV16 and TRBJ1-4, is GEEVAQTPKHLVRGEGQKAKLYCAPIKGHSYVFWYQQVLKNEFKFLISFQNENVFDETGMPKERFSAKCLPNSPCSLEIQATKLEDSAVYFCASSPVTSPGVKLFFGSGTQLSVL.

Only one count was recorded for this clone. The rearrangement uses TRBV19 and TRBJ1-1; D remains unclear. V lost 6 bases to trimming and J lost 1 base, with 12 bases between them. The CDR3 totals 14 residues. The germline V gene has CDR1 LNHDA and CDR2 SQIVND (reference sequence). The CDR3 DNA follows: TGTGCCAGTAGCCCTAGGAGGCAGAACACTGAAGCTTTCTTT. The encoded protein is CASSPRRQNTEAFF.